Below are 19 T cell receptor beta chains sequenced from a single sample in a study of tumor-infiltrating lymphocytes in primary liver carcinoma. Production of TCR beta cDNA used roughly 500 ng total RNA together with a constant-region primer. Three nested multiplex PCR rounds of slightly modified ARM-PCR generated TCR beta libraries. Investigators reported that the first two PCR rounds, at about 9 cycles each, used TRBV1-TRBV30 forward primers with a C-beta reverse primer. MiXCR, applied by TCRdb to the multiplex PCR reads, yields one record per CDR3 protein. The sample contains 80,000 or so distinct CDR3 sequences, 60% to 80% of which appear only once. Between about 17 and 34 mg of unsorted bulk tissue served as the source from which RNA and DNA were co-extracted. Sample: liver tumor tissue from sampling region 4. Subset: tumor region T4, right-lateral pole. The receptors shown here come from a woman aged 60-70 years with primary liver carcinoma and hepatitis B virus infection.

This clonotype has ten or more counts. The J gene is TRBJ1-2, the V gene TRBV5-6; D ambiguous. V gave up 3 bases and J gave up 3 bases, with 9 bases separating them. Germline V lookup: CDR1 SGHDT, CDR2 YYEEEE. The CDR3 loop spans 13 amino acids. Here the CDR3 reads CASSSQAHYGYTF. In DNA form, the CDR3 reads TGTGCCAGCAGCTCGCAGGCTCACTATGGCTACACCTTC.

In regard to this clonotype: Without the conserved terminal phenylalanine or tryptophan, this CDR3 likely stems from a read error. This chain links TRBV4-2 with TRBJ2-1; tentative D call: TRBD2 (5 bases). Germline V CDR1 and CDR2: LGHNA, YNFKEQ. Deletions cut 6 bases from V and 3 bases from J, with 18 bases between. CDR3 size: 16 residues. Written as DNA, the CDR3 is TGTGCCAGCAGTCCCGGAGGTGGCGGAGGCTACAATGAGCAGTTCTCC. Amino acids: CASSPGGGGGYNEQFS.

The sample holds many counts of this clonotype. The rearrangement links TRBV10-2 to TRBJ2-4; TRBD2 agrees at 12 bases. CDR1 is WSHSY and CDR2 is SAAADI in the germline V gene. V lost 3 bases and J lost 0; bases outside the gene matches: 6. CDR3 size: 18 residues. This CDR3 is CASSDLAGGPGAKNIQYF. CDR3 in DNA: TGCGCCAGCAGTGATCTAGCGGGAGGGCCGGGAGCCAAAAACATTCAGTACTTC.

Comments on this clonotype: This CDR3 fails to terminate in the conserved phenylalanine or tryptophan, so it likely reflects a read error. The DNA for the CDR3 is TGTGCCAGCAGAAAAGGGGTCTGGCAGTACCAC. It codes for CASRKGVWQYH. The chain has TRBV6-5 and TRBJ2-7; perhaps TRBD1 as D (5 bases). The CDR3 is 11 amino acids. Germline values: CDR1 MNHEY, CDR2 SVGAGI. Trimming cost V 6 bases and J 9 bases, with 12 bases left between them.

The chain uses TRBV4-2 and TRBJ1-1; D not resolved. There are 13 residues in the CDR3. V lost 6 bases and J 5 bases, leaving 13 bases between the germline ends. Germline V lookup: CDR1 LGHNA, CDR2 YNFKEQ. The CDR3 coding sequence is TGTGCCAGCAGGCAATTTGAGAAGACTGAAGCTTTCTTT. Its protein product is CASRQFEKTEAFF.

Turning to this clonotype: One end of the junction fails to match germline, which may point to a read error. The J gene is TRBJ2-7, the V gene TRBV4-2, with 9 positions matching TRBD2. CDR3 size: 16 residues. Germline V CDR1 and CDR2: LGHNA, YNFKEQ. Here the CDR3 DNA reads TGTGGCAGCAGCCTCGGGACTAGCATGAGGGTCAACGAGCAGTACTTC. Translating it yields CGSSLGTSMRVNEQYF.

Worth noting for this clonotype: Germline and junction disagree at one end, which may indicate a read error. This rearrangement joins TRBV12-3 or TRBV12-4 to TRBJ2-5; D uncertain. The CDR3 has 13 amino acids. In DNA form, the CDR3 reads TGTACCAGCAGAGAAAAGGGCCGAGAGACCCAGTACTTC. Protein: CTSREKGRETQYF.

The chain links TRBV11-1 to TRBJ2-7, with D possibly TRBD1 on 6 matching bases. Germline V gene data show CDR1 as SGHAT and CDR2 as FQDESV (reference sequence). V lost 5 bases to trimming and J lost 6 bases, with 20 bases between them. This CDR3 has 15 amino acids. CDR3 protein: CASSPRTAGQREQYF. The CDR3 coding sequence is TGTGCCAGCAGCCCTCGGACGGCAGGACAGCGCGAGCAGTACTTC.

To note about this clonotype: A single base separates this from a much larger clone, so it may be a read error. This chain connects TRBV5-1 to TRBJ1-1; tentatively, D is TRBD1 (6 bases). The germline V and J ends were trimmed by 1 base and 1 base, with 11 bases remaining between them. CDR1 and CDR2 (germline): SGHRS, YFSETQ. The CDR3 has 15 residues. The CDR3 DNA reads TGCGCCAGCAGCTTGAGGGGGGGTTCGAACACTGAAGCTTTCTTT. It yields the protein CASSLRGGSNTEAFF.

A few counts support this clonotype. Being one base from a much bigger clone, this may be a read error. V gene TRBV29-1 combines with J gene TRBJ1-4; 7 bases line up with TRBD1. This CDR3 has 13 amino acids. Germline V lookup: CDR1 SQVTM, CDR2 ANQGSEA. CDR3 in DNA: TGCAGCGTCCGGACAGGTGGCGGCGAAAAACCGTTTTTT. Residues: CSVRTGGGEKPFF.

For this clonotype: Without the conserved terminal phenylalanine or tryptophan, this CDR3 likely stems from a read error. The gene calls are TRBV6-5 and TRBJ1-1; D unresolved. In germline, CDR1 is MNHEY, CDR2 SVGAGI. The CDR3 is 13 residues long. This CDR3 reads CARSYEPNTEAFL. CDR3 coding DNA: TGTGCCCGCAGTTACGAACCGAACACTGAAGCTTTCTTA.

About this clonotype itself: One end of the junction fails to match germline, which may point to a read error. The CDR3 protein is CATGGRELAGVNEQHF. CDR3 DNA sequence: TGTGCCACCGGGGGTAGGGAACTAGCGGGAGTAAACGAGCAGCACTTC. This chain joins TRBV28 and TRBJ2-7, with 11 bases fitting TRBD2. Germline CDR1 reads MDHEN; CDR2 reads SYDVKM. The CDR3 totals 16 residues.

As concerns this clonotype: Lacking the conserved final phenylalanine or tryptophan, this CDR3 likely reflects a read error. It is unclear where the CDR3 begins or ends on the DNA, so no DNA is shown, and the CDR3 is as TCRdb lists it. V usage is TRBV11-2 and J usage is TRBJ2-7. The CDR3 is 12 residues long, ends included. Germline CDR1 reads SGHAT; CDR2 reads FQNNGV. The CDR3 sequence: CASSLDGDQHYL.

The chain links TRBV2 to TRBJ2-3, with 10 nucleotides matching TRBD2. The V gene end was trimmed by 1 base and the J gene end by 7 bases; junction bases not matched to a gene: 8. The CDR3 extends over 16 amino acids. Per germline, CDR1 SNHLY and CDR2 FYNNEI. The CDR3 nucleotides read TGTGCCAGCAGTGAAGGTGTTAGCGGGAGGACAAATACGCAGTATTTT. Translation gives CASSEGVSGRTNTQYF.

This clonotype was seen ten or more times. The chain combines TRBV28 with TRBJ2-3, with D unresolved. Germline assignment: CDR1 MDHEN and CDR2 SYDVKM. V was clipped by 3 bases and J by 6 bases, with 19 bases between them. The CDR3 covers 16 residues. For the CDR3, the DNA is TGTGCCAGCAGTTTCCCCCCCCGGCGAAATTCGGATACGCAGTATTTT. Protein product: CASSFPPRRNSDTQYF.

In regard to this clonotype: Since the CDR3 does not end with the conserved phenylalanine or tryptophan, this likely comes from a read error. The chain combines TRBV29-1 with TRBJ1-1, with no clear D. Trimming took off 5 bases at V and 1 base at J, with 8 bases between the two ends. CDR1 and CDR2 (germline): SQVTM, ANQGSEA. The CDR3 extends over 12 amino acids. The CDR3 DNA is TGCAGCGTTCGGACTGGGAACACTGAAGCTTTCTCT. It specifies CSVRTGNTEAFS.

This clonotype was counted a single time. A read error may produce the germline difference seen at one junction end. The rearrangement uses TRBV6-6 and TRBJ2-3; either TRBD1 or TRBD2 may fit D (5 bases each). The CDR3 totals 13 residues. Germline V lookup: CDR1 MNHNY, CDR2 SVGAGI (reference sequence). As DNA, the CDR3 is TGTGCCTGCAGTACAATTAGGGGAGATACACAGTATTTT. Translating gives CACSTIRGDTQYF.

In this sample, this clonotype turned up once. Sequence at one end of the junction differs from germline and may be a read error. The rearrangement joins TRBV5-4 to TRBJ2-1; 7 bases agree with TRBD2. The V gene's germline CDR1 is SGHNT and CDR2 YYREEE (reference sequence). The CDR3 is 15 amino acids. The CDR3: CASRLDERDSSEQFF. CDR3 nucleotide sequence: TGTGCCAGCCGCTTGGACGAGCGGGATAGTAGTGAGCAGTTCTTC.

A note on this clonotype: One end of the junction is discordant with germline, which a read error may explain. The chain has TRBV11-2 and TRBJ2-3; 7 bases match TRBD2. CDR1 is SGHAT and CDR2 is FQNNGV in the germline V gene. CDR3 length: 15 residues. The CDR3 bases are TGTGCCAGCAGCTTAATGGGGGGGAGCACAGATTCGCAGTATTTT. Translation gives CASSLMGGSTDSQYF. Full variable domain (remainder filled in from reference TRBV11-2 and TRBJ2-3): EAGVAQSPRYKIIEKRQSVAFWCNPISGHATLYWYQQILGQGPKLLIQFQNNGVVDDSQLPKDRFSAERLKGVDSTLKIQPAKLEDSAVYLCASSLMGGSTDSQYFGPGTRLTVL.